The 17 T cell receptor beta chains below come from one sample, sequenced in a study of graft-versus-host responses after intestinal transplantation. Co-plating was performed using approximately 200,000 CFSE-labeled responder cells and approximately 200,000 irradiated, violet-dye-labeled stimulator cells. TCRdb's copy holds only in-frame clones and misses some; the assay was immunoSEQ multiplex PCR. The sample has approximately 15,000 clones; under 40% are singletons. The starting material was alloreactive CD8+ T cells from a mixed lymphocyte reaction culture, obtained before intestinal transplant. Subset of the sample: CFSE-low proliferating T cells sorted from approximately 6-day pre-transplant mixed lymphocyte reaction (GvH or HvG direction). The source of these receptors is a human patient who received an intestinal transplant.

The chain employs TRBV6-5 and TRBJ2-1; weak D call: TRBD1 (6 bases). Trimming cost V 6 bases and J 8 bases, with 20 bases left between them. The CDR3 has 15 residues. CDR1 MNHEY and CDR2 SVGAGI come from the germline V gene. In DNA form, the CDR3 reads TGTGCCAGCAGCCCTACAGGGTCGGGCTTTCATGAGCAGTTCTTC. Its protein is CASSPTGSGFHEQFF.

J is TRBJ2-1 and V is TRBV5-1, with 11 bases identical to TRBD2. This CDR3 is built from 15 residues. CDR1 and CDR2 (germline): SGHRS, YFSETQ. V shed 0 bases and J 8 bases; nucleotides not matched to a gene: 4. CDR3 protein: CASSLVAGGQDEQFF. In nucleotides, the CDR3 is TGCGCCAGCAGCTTGGTAGCGGGAGGGCAAGATGAGCAGTTCTTC.

The CDR3 loop is CASSLSANTEAFF. The CDR3 coding sequence is TGTGCCAGCAGTTTATCTGCGAACACTGAAGCTTTCTTT. The chain links TRBV27 to TRBJ1-1; the D is unclear. V gave up 0 bases and J gave up 1 base, with 3 bases separating them. The length of the CDR3 is 13 residues. Germline lookup yields CDR1 MNHEY and CDR2 SMNVEV (reference sequence).

In this sample, this clone turned up a few times. This chain uses TRBV19 with TRBJ2-7; 11 nucleotides match TRBD2. Trimming cost V 1 base and J 4 bases; bases outside gene matches: 3. Germline CDR1 LNHDA, CDR2 SQIVND (reference sequence). This CDR3 comprises 15 residues. DNA for the CDR3: TGTGCCAGTAGTATAGCCCTAGCGGGAGGTTACGAGCAGTACTTC. This sequence encodes CASSIALAGGYEQYF.

The chain uses TRBV28 and TRBJ2-3; 13 nucleotides agree with TRBD2. The CDR3 totals 16 residues. V lost 5 bases to trimming and J lost 5 bases; unmatched junction nucleotides: 7. From germline, CDR1 is MDHEN and CDR2 SYDVKM. CDR3 sequence reads: CASSLGLAGAGDTQYF. The CDR3 DNA reads TGTGCCAGCAGTCTAGGACTAGCGGGAGCTGGAGATACGCAGTATTTT. Supplemented by reference TRBV28 and TRBJ2-3, the full variable domain reads DVKVTQSSRYLVKRTGEKVFLECVQDMDHENMFWYRQDPGLGLRLIYFSYDVKMKEKGDIPEGYSVSREKKERFSLILESASTNQTSMYLCASSLGLAGAGDTQYFGPGTRLTVL.

The sample holds a few counts of this clone. A read error may be the cause here, since a much bigger clone is one base away. This chain connects TRBV4-2 to TRBJ2-7; 16 bases map to TRBD2. The CDR3 has 16 residues. CDR1 LGHNA and CDR2 YNFKEQ come from the germline V gene. The CDR3 reads CARSQGTSGGVDEQYF. The DNA for the CDR3 is TGTGCCCGCAGCCAGGGGACTAGCGGGGGGGTAGACGAGCAGTACTTC.

A few counts support this clone. This likely traces to a read error, being one base from a far larger clone. This chain connects TRBV4-1 to TRBJ2-7; no firm D call. The germline CDR1 and CDR2 sequences are MGHRA and YSYEKL. The CDR3 is 14 residues long. The CDR3, as DNA: TGCGCCAGCAGCCAAGATGCGGCAGTCTACGAGCTGTACTTC. Its protein is CASSQDAAVYELYF.

On this clone: Relative to the germline gene, one junction end is altered; a read error may explain this. The J gene is TRBJ2-5, the V gene TRBV7-7; D is unclear. The CDR3 contains 13 residues. Germline-derived CDR1 and CDR2 are SSHAT and FNYEAQ (reference sequence). The CDR3 DNA reads as TGTGCTAGCAGCTTATGGCTCCTTGAGACCCAGTACTTC. It yields the protein CASSLWLLETQYF.

This clone was seen at least ten times. The gene calls are TRBV9 and TRBJ2-7; 11 bases align to TRBD2. The V and J ends lost 4 bases and 6 bases, in that order; junction bases with no gene match: 6. This CDR3 region has 14 residues. From germline, CDR1 is SGDLS and CDR2 YYNGEE. This chain's CDR3 is CASSLAGGPGEQYF. DNA of the CDR3: TGTGCCAGCAGCTTAGCGGGGGGGCCGGGCGAGCAGTACTTC.

This clone showed up just a few times. The V gene is TRBV2, the J gene TRBJ1-2, with D tentatively TRBD1 (5 bases). The CDR3 length is 16 residues. Deletions cut 2 bases from V and 4 bases from J, with 17 bases between. The germline gives CDR1 SNHLY, CDR2 FYNNEI. DNA of the CDR3: TGTGCCAGCAGTGAAACCCCTGATGACAGTCTCTATGGCTACACCTTC. It encodes CASSETPDDSLYGYTF.

In its sample, this clone was seen a few times. This rearrangement joins TRBV6-1 to TRBJ1-1; no firm D call. Trimming took off 3 bases at V and 8 bases at J, with 10 bases between the two ends. The length of the CDR3 is 12 residues. The V gene's germline CDR1 is MNHNS and CDR2 SASEGT. The CDR3 DNA reads as TGTGCCAGCAGTGACACCCTCCTAGAAGCTTTCTTT. This translates into CASSDTLLEAFF.

This clone is labeled medium-sized. The V and J genes are TRBV7-9 and TRBJ2-3; unclear D gene. The CDR3 totals 13 residues. Trimming removed 4 bases from V and 4 bases from J, with 9 bases in between. Germline V gene lookup returns CDR1 SEHNR and CDR2 FQNEAQ (reference sequence). CDR3 sequence: CASSYRSSDTQYF. The CDR3, as DNA: TGTGCCAGCAGCTACCGGAGCTCAGATACGCAGTATTTT. Variable domain in full (rest from reference TRBV7-9 and TRBJ2-3): DTGVSQNPRHKITKRGQNVTFRCDPISEHNRLYWYRQTLGQGPEFLTYFQNEAQLEKSRLLSDRFSAERPKGSFSTLEIQRTEQGDSAMYLCASSYRSSDTQYFGPGTRLTVL.

This clone was seen more than once but under ten times. At one boundary the junction diverges from the germline segment, which might be a read error. The chain links TRBV5-1 to TRBJ2-3; TRBD1 matches at 8 bases. CDR1 is SGHRS and CDR2 is YFSETQ in the germline V gene. There are 14 residues in the CDR3. In DNA, the CDR3 is TGTGCCAGCAGTCCGGGAACAGGGGGAGATACGCAGTATTTT. It specifies CASSPGTGGDTQYF.

This clone was observed a handful of times. The V and J genes are TRBV7-3 and TRBJ2-7; possible D gene TRBD2, 6 bases. The CDR3 covers 16 residues. Between the trimmed V and J ends, which lost 3 bases and 5 bases, there was a span of 20 bases. Germline-derived CDR1 and CDR2 are SGHTA and FQGTGA. CDR3 protein: CASSFVVREGGDEQYF. In nucleotides, the CDR3 is TGTGCCAGCAGCTTCGTCGTCAGGGAAGGAGGGGACGAGCAGTACTTC.

This clone was observed a handful of times. The rearrangement uses TRBV7-6 and TRBJ2-5; 11 bases align to TRBD1. The length of the CDR3 is 15 residues. CDR1 is SGHVS and CDR2 is FNYEAQ in the germline V gene. Trimming cost V 5 bases and J 5 bases; bases outside gene matches: 7. This CDR3 reads CASSRTGGAGETQYF. CDR3 in DNA: TGTGCCAGCAGCCGGACAGGGGGCGCGGGTGAGACCCAGTACTTC.

The chain uses TRBV18 and TRBJ1-5, with a tentative D call TRBD1 (5 bases). This CDR3 has 14 residues. Germline V gives CDR1 KGHSH, CDR2 LQKENI. V lost 5 bases and J lost 7, with 15 bases in between. The CDR3 sequence: CASSYIRVWQPQHF. CDR3 bases: TGTGCCAGCTCATACATCAGGGTCTGGCAGCCCCAGCATTTT.

CDR3 coding DNA: TGTGCCACCCAGACTAGCGGAGAATCCTACGAGCAGTACTTC. Translated: CATQTSGESYEQYF. The V and J genes are TRBV2 and TRBJ2-7; TRBD2 agrees at 9 bases. Germline V gene lookup returns CDR1 SNHLY and CDR2 FYNNEI. V shed 10 bases and J 1 base; nucleotides not matched to a gene: 8. CDR3 size: 14 residues.